These 14 T cell receptor beta chains were all obtained from the same sample, sequenced in a study of cytomegalovirus exposure and HLA in healthy donors. A multiplex PCR was run with 60 Vbeta primers and 13 Jbeta primers. Measured with immunoSEQ multiplex PCR; TCRdb has only the in-frame clones, and not every one. This sample has 150,000 or so clones, with 70% to 80% found just once. The sequenced sample was PBMCs. Receptor source: a man aged 25 to 40 in good health and CMV-seropositive.

Remarks on this clone: At one end, the junction sequence differs from germline, possibly due to a read error. In DNA, the CDR3 is TGTGCCAGCAGCCCCTCGACAGGGTTAATGCCCCGTACTGGGAACACCATATATTTT. Protein product: CASSPSTGLMPRTGNTIYF. V usage is TRBV4-2 and J usage is TRBJ1-3; 7 nucleotides match TRBD1. The CDR3 runs to 19 residues. Germline V lookup: CDR1 LGHNA, CDR2 YNFKEQ.

This chain uses TRBV29-1 with TRBJ2-6; maybe TRBD2 (5 bases). Trimming took 5 bases from V and 4 from J, leaving 12 bases between them. The CDR3 length is 14 residues. Germline CDR1 SQVTM, CDR2 ANQGSEA. In DNA form, the CDR3 reads TGCAGCGTTCTTGAGGGAAGCGGGGCCAACGTCCTGACTTTC. Amino acids: CSVLEGSGANVLTF.

This clone has just a few counts. The chain is built from TRBV6-5 and TRBJ1-2, with 9 nucleotides matching TRBD1. The ends lost 2 bases at V and 8 bases at J; junction bases unmatched: 6. Germline CDR1 reads MNHEY; CDR2 reads SVGAGI. This CDR3 is built from 14 residues. The CDR3 loop is CASSYLQGARGYTF. CDR3 coding DNA: TGTGCCAGCAGTTACCTACAGGGGGCTCGGGGCTACACCTTC.

J is TRBJ2-1 and V is TRBV6-5, with TRBD2 matching 8 bases. J lost 6 bases, V lost 9 bases, and 1 base had no gene match. In germline, CDR1 is MNHEY, CDR2 SVGAGI. This CDR3 comprises 11 residues. This CDR3 reads CARRGGNEQFF. The CDR3 bases are TGTGCCAGACGGGGGGGCAATGAGCAGTTCTTC.

This sequence joins TRBV9 and TRBJ2-3, with TRBD2 identical over 11 bases. This CDR3 has 14 amino acids. Trimming removed 1 base from V and 6 bases from J; junction bases left unmatched: 1. Looked up from germline, CDR1 is SGDLS and CDR2 is YYNGEE. This CDR3 is CASSVTSGSDTQYF. The CDR3 DNA sequence: TGTGCCAGCAGCGTAACTAGCGGGAGTGATACGCAGTATTTT. Drawing the rest from reference TRBV9 and TRBJ2-3, the complete variable domain is DSGVTQTPKHLITATGQRVTLRCSPRSGDLSVYWYQQSLDQGLQFLIQYYNGEERAKGNILERFSAQQFPDLHSELNLSSLELGDSALYFCASSVTSGSDTQYFGPGTRLTVL.

The chain recombines TRBV18 with TRBJ2-7; D remains ambiguous. Germline V lookup: CDR1 KGHSH, CDR2 LQKENI. CDR3 length: 14 residues. Trimming pared 3 bases from V and 4 bases from J, leaving 13 bases between. The CDR3 protein is CASSPQTGLYEQYF. CDR3 nucleotide sequence: TGTGCCAGCTCACCCCAGACTGGTTTATACGAGCAGTACTTC.

The chain joins TRBV4-2 to TRBJ2-5; 10 bases fit TRBD2. The CDR3 is made up of 16 amino acids. Trimming removed 2 bases from V and 4 bases from J; junction bases left unmatched: 7. Germline V CDR1 and CDR2: LGHNA, YNFKEQ. DNA of the CDR3: TGTGCCAGCAGCCAAAAAGCGGGAGGGCCAGTAGAGACCCAGTACTTC. This codes for CASSQKAGGPVETQYF.

The chain recombines TRBV5-1 with TRBJ2-3; TRBD1 agrees at 10 bases. This CDR3 has 15 residues. V shed 3 bases and J 4 bases; nucleotides not matched to a gene: 5. Germline lookup yields CDR1 SGHRS and CDR2 YFSETQ. CDR3 DNA sequence: TGCGCCAGCAGCTGGACAGGGGGTTCTGCAGATACGCAGTATTTT. It is translated as CASSWTGGSADTQYF.

J is TRBJ2-7 and V is TRBV5-1; possible D gene TRBD2, 5 bases. The CDR3 runs 13 residues. V lost 1 base to trimming and J lost 5 bases, with 10 bases between them. Germline V gives CDR1 SGHRS, CDR2 YFSETQ. The CDR3 here is CASSLRAGNEQYF. The CDR3 DNA is TGCGCCAGCAGCTTGAGGGCGGGCAACGAGCAGTACTTC.

A single count supports this clone. The rearrangement joins TRBV19 to TRBJ1-5; D is undetermined. Trimming took 9 bases from V and 3 from J, leaving 18 bases between them. The CDR3 sequence is 15 residues long. In germline, CDR1 is LNHDA, CDR2 SQIVND (reference sequence). CDR3 bases: TGTGCCAGCCATTCCAGGCAGGCGAACAATCAGCCCCAGCATTTT. Translated, it gives CASHSRQANNQPQHF.

V is TRBV25-1 and J is TRBJ2-7; 8 bases map to TRBD1. Trimming cost V 0 bases and J 3 bases; bases outside gene matches: 1. The length of the CDR3 is 14 residues. Germline assignment: CDR1 MGHDK and CDR2 SYGVNS. DNA of the CDR3: TGTGCCAGCAGTGAATATACAGGGGGCTACGAGCAGTACTTC. Its protein product is CASSEYTGGYEQYF.

The rearrangement uses TRBV13 and TRBJ2-2, with D tentatively TRBD1 (6 bases). From germline, CDR1 is PRHDT and CDR2 FYEKMQ (reference sequence). V lost 1 base and J lost 4, with 10 bases in between. CDR3 size: 15 residues. Written as DNA, the CDR3 is TGTGCCAGCAGCTTAGAACAGGGTGCCACCGGGGAGCTGTTTTTT. Its protein product is CASSLEQGATGELFF.

V is TRBV5-6 and J is TRBJ1-4; D remains unclear. Germline V lookup: CDR1 SGHDT, CDR2 YYEEEE. This CDR3 contains 15 residues. V was cut by 4 bases and J by 4 bases, with 14 bases left in between. CDR3 amino acids: CASSVSGSSNEKLFF. The CDR3 DNA sequence: TGTGCCAGCAGCGTTTCCGGGTCAAGTAATGAAAAACTGTTTTTT.

This clone has a single count. The V call is TRBV7-2, the J call TRBJ2-3, with D possibly TRBD1 on 6 matching bases. The V gene's germline CDR1 is SGHTA and CDR2 FQGNSA. The V gene lost 1 base and the J gene lost 5 bases, with 13 bases spanning the gap. There are 15 residues in the CDR3. The CDR3 protein is CASSLVSGAQDTQYF. The DNA of the CDR3 is TGTGCCAGCAGCTTAGTGTCAGGGGCTCAAGATACGCAGTATTTT.